Described below is a single T cell receptor (beta chain) sequence and its context. Each recovered donor of Cohort 3 presented with two negative PCRs, clearance, or symptom resolution. The data were taken from a study of blood T cell repertoires in COVID-19. Looking at the study overall: Samples came from the United States, Italy and Spain, spanning acute and convalescent COVID-19. From T cells, B-cell-depleted T cells, or PBMCs came the material, which was cDNA or gDNA.

The CDR3 is 14 residues long. Germline V gives CDR1 MNHEY, CDR2 SMNVEV (reference sequence). After removal of 6 bases from V and 4 bases from J, the junction contained 7 bases not matched to a gene. Measured with immunoSEQ multiplex PCR; TCRdb has only the in-frame clones, and not every one. There are hundreds of thousands of clones in the sample; about 89% occur only once, and 8% to 10% lies in the top ten. The clonotype comes from a woman in her thirties or forties who had recovered from COVID-19. Material for sequencing was PBMCs or T cells enriched from blood (not recorded which). V and J are TRBV27 and TRBJ2-3, with 7 positions matching TRBD2. CDR3 protein: CASRLASGSDTQYF. CDR3 coding DNA: TGTGCCAGCAGGTTGGCTAGCGGATCAGATACGCAGTATTTT.